The 30 T cell receptor beta chains given below trace back to one sample, sequenced in a study of OX40 agonist ivuxolimab in advanced cancers. Sequencing was performed with immunoSEQ multiplex PCR; in TCRdb, only in-frame clones are kept and a portion is missing. The sample yields 80,000 to 95,000 clones, about 86% seen once. This specimen was CD4+ or CD8+ T cells sorted from blood, taken in a trial of the OX40 agonist ivuxolimab. These receptor sequences come from an adult with an advanced solid tumor such as melanoma, head and neck, liver or kidney cancer.

The rearrangement joins TRBV15 to TRBJ2-3; 8 nucleotides agree with TRBD1. Germline V gives CDR1 LNHNV, CDR2 YYDKDF (reference sequence). The CDR3 extends over 15 amino acids. J was trimmed by 4 bases and V by 1 base; bases with no gene match: 4. DNA for the CDR3: TGTGCCACCAGCAGAGTTCAGGGGGCCGCAGATACGCAGTATTTT. Protein product: CATSRVQGAADTQYF. The complete variable domain, with remaining parts taken from reference TRBV15 and TRBJ2-3, reads DAMVIQNPRYQVTQFGKPVTLSCSQTLNHNVMYWYQQKSSQAPKLLFHYYDKDFNNEADTPDNFQSRRPNTSFCFLDIRSPGLGDTAMYLCATSRVQGAADTQYFGPGTRLTVL.

The V and J genes are TRBV6-1 and TRBJ1-2; D unclear. Germline CDR1 is MNHNS and CDR2 is SASEGT. V gave up 6 bases and J gave up 8 bases, with 19 bases separating them. The CDR3 totals 14 residues. The CDR3 loop reads CASRKGSEQSGYTF. The CDR3 DNA is TGTGCCAGCAGGAAAGGTAGCGAACAGAGCGGCTACACCTTC.

The V call is TRBV7-9, the J call TRBJ1-5; TRBD1 aligns across 10 bases. The CDR3 runs 15 residues. Germline V lookup: CDR1 SEHNR, CDR2 FQNEAQ (reference sequence). Germline trimming cut 5 bases from V and 3 bases from J; bases unmatched to any gene: 4. Here the CDR3 reads CASSRGTGVNQPQHF. CDR3 DNA sequence: TGTGCCAGCAGCCGTGGGACAGGGGTCAATCAGCCCCAGCATTTT.

The genes are TRBV6-1 and TRBJ2-7, with D perhaps matching TRBD1 (7 bases). This CDR3 is 15 amino acids long. The germline gives CDR1 MNHNS, CDR2 SASEGT. V was pared by 7 bases and J by 4 bases, with 20 bases between. The CDR3 DNA reads TGTGCCAGCAACCAAATCACAGGGGCGGGGTACGAGCAGTACTTC. This translates into CASNQITGAGYEQYF.

This sequence joins TRBV5-4 and TRBJ2-5; 14 bases agree with TRBD2. Germline-derived CDR1 and CDR2 are SGHNT and YYREEE (reference sequence). The junction had 4 bases not matched to a gene; V was cut back by 4 bases and J by 5 bases. The CDR3 is 15 amino acids. CDR3 bases: TGTGCCAGCAGCGCAGGGACTAGCGGGGGTGAGACCCAGTACTTC. It specifies CASSAGTSGGETQYF.

As to this clone: Germline is not matched at one junction end, which may reflect a read error. V gene TRBV7-2 combines with J gene TRBJ1-2; the D gene is possibly TRBD1 (6 bases). The CDR3 has 16 amino acids. CDR1 SGHTA and CDR2 FQGNSA come from the germline V gene. The CDR3 DNA sequence: TGTGCCAGCAACTTAGTAGCGGCAGGGGCACACTATGGCTACACCTTC. Translated, it gives CASNLVAAGAHYGYTF. The full variable domain, completed using reference TRBV7-2 and TRBJ1-2, is GAGVSQSPSNKVTEKGKDVELRCDPISGHTALYWYRQSLGQGLEFLIYFQGNSAPDKSGLPSDRFSAERTGGSVSTLTIQRTQQEDSAVYLCASNLVAAGAHYGYTFGSGTRLTVV.

The chain is built from TRBV7-2 and TRBJ1-6; D might be TRBD1 (5 bases). The CDR3 covers 16 residues. Trimming cost V 4 bases and J 7 bases, with 17 bases left between them. From germline, CDR1 is SGHTA and CDR2 FQGNSA. The CDR3 nucleotides read TGTGCCAGCAGCTCAAGGGGAGGGACGGGGAATTCACCCCTCCACTTT. Translation: CASSSRGGTGNSPLHF. The full variable domain, its missing parts supplied by reference TRBV7-2 and TRBJ1-6, is GAGVSQSPSNKVTEKGKDVELRCDPISGHTALYWYRQSLGQGLEFLIYFQGNSAPDKSGLPSDRFSAERTGGSVSTLTIQRTQQEDSAVYLCASSSRGGTGNSPLHFGNGTRLTVT.

The chain has TRBV5-1 and TRBJ2-6; D not certain. Germline CDR1 and CDR2: SGHRS and YFSETQ. V shed 4 bases and J shed 0 bases, with 11 bases lying between them. The CDR3 runs 16 residues. The CDR3 sequence is CASSLSGSSGANVLTF. As DNA, the CDR3 is TGCGCCAGCAGCCTGTCAGGTAGCTCTGGGGCCAACGTCCTGACTTTC. Full variable domain (outside the CDR3, taken from reference TRBV5-1 and TRBJ2-6): KAGVTQTPRYLIKTRGQQVTLSCSPISGHRSVSWYQQTPGQGLQFLFEYFSETQRNKGNFPGRFSGRQFSNSRSEMNVSTLELGDSALYLCASSLSGSSGANVLTFGAGSRLTVL.

The table lists this clone with a count of one. This chain joins TRBV28 and TRBJ1-5; TRBD1 agrees at 8 bases. The CDR3 contains 15 residues. Germline assignment: CDR1 MDHEN and CDR2 SYDVKM. V shed 6 bases and J 3 bases; nucleotides not matched to a gene: 7. This CDR3 is CASSPTGADNQPQHF. In DNA, the CDR3 is TGTGCCAGCAGCCCGACAGGGGCGGACAATCAGCCCCAGCATTTT.

The CDR3 sequence is CASSNPMTGNYNEQFF. In DNA, the CDR3 is TGTGCCAGCAGCAACCCTATGACAGGGAACTACAATGAGCAGTTCTTC. The chain couples TRBV5-4 to TRBJ2-1, with TRBD1 identical over 7 bases. The CDR3 length is 16 residues. Looked up from germline, CDR1 is SGHNT and CDR2 is YYREEE (reference sequence). V lost 4 bases to trimming and J lost 3 bases; unmatched junction nucleotides: 10.

The rearrangement uses TRBV7-3 and TRBJ1-6; the D gene is possibly TRBD1 (5 bases). CDR1 is SGHTA, CDR2 FQGTGA, per germline. The CDR3 extends over 14 amino acids. V was pared by 5 bases and J by 9 bases, with 14 bases between. The CDR3 region has the DNA TGTGCCAGCAGCCGGGAACCGGGGGGTTCACCCCTCCACTTT. This translates into CASSREPGGSPLHF.

CDR3 DNA: TGTGCCAGCAGTGGAAGGGAACCTAACTATGGCTACACCTTC. Amino acid sequence: CASSGREPNYGYTF. The chain links TRBV6-1 to TRBJ1-2, with D unresolved. With 4 bases removed from V and 0 bases from J, the gap between germline ends came to 9 bases. There are 14 residues in the CDR3. The germline V gene has CDR1 MNHNS and CDR2 SASEGT.

This sequence joins TRBV7-2 and TRBJ1-2; D perhaps matches TRBD1 (6 bases). V lost 3 bases and J lost 8, with 13 bases in between. The CDR3 is 13 residues long. Germline CDR1 is SGHTA and CDR2 is FQGNSA. CDR3 sequence: CASSFGGTNGYTF. For the CDR3, the DNA is TGTGCCAGCAGCTTTGGGGGCACGAACGGCTACACCTTC. Together with reference TRBV7-2 and TRBJ1-2, the CDR3 gives the full variable domain: GAGVSQSPSNKVTEKGKDVELRCDPISGHTALYWYRQSLGQGLEFLIYFQGNSAPDKSGLPSDRFSAERTGGSVSTLTIQRTQQEDSAVYLCASSFGGTNGYTFGSGTRLTVV.

The rearrangement uses TRBV2 and TRBJ1-1, with D hard to call. From germline, CDR1 is SNHLY and CDR2 FYNNEI. The CDR3 runs to 13 residues. Trimming pared 7 bases from V and 6 bases from J, leaving 15 bases between. CDR3 region: CASMAGHDAEAFF. The CDR3 DNA sequence: TGTGCCAGCATGGCAGGTCACGACGCTGAAGCTTTCTTT. Full variable domain (rest looked up from reference TRBV2 and TRBJ1-1): EPEVTQTPSHQVTQMGQEVILRCVPISNHLYFYWYRQILGQKVEFLVSFYNNEISEKSEIFDDQFSVERPDGSNFTLKIRSTKLEDSAMYFCASMAGHDAEAFFGQGTRLTVV.

This clone was recorded only once. The rearrangement joins TRBV28 to TRBJ1-2; no clear D gene. CDR3 length equals 13 residues. Germline V gives CDR1 MDHEN, CDR2 SYDVKM. The V and J ends lost 6 bases and 4 bases respectively, with 12 bases between them. This chain's CDR3 is CASRPQTGYGYTF. CDR3 DNA: TGTGCCAGCAGACCACAGACGGGCTATGGCTACACCTTC.

This chain links TRBV6-5 with TRBJ2-5, with 7 nucleotides matching TRBD2. The CDR3 extends over 14 amino acids. Germline V CDR1 and CDR2: MNHEY, SVGAGI. With V trimmed by 0 bases and J by 2 bases, 0 bases remained unmatched. The DNA of the CDR3 is TGTGCCAGCAGTTACTCGGGGGGGCAAGAGACCCAGTACTTC. It specifies CASSYSGGQETQYF.

J is TRBJ1-4 and V is TRBV6-1; D is ambiguous. V gave up 7 bases and J gave up 3 bases, with 9 bases separating them. The CDR3 is made up of 13 amino acids. Per the germline V gene, CDR1 is MNHNS and CDR2 is SASEGT. CDR3 nucleotides: TGTGCCAGCAATAGGGCCCCTAATGAAAAACTGTTTTTT. This sequence encodes CASNRAPNEKLFF.

The genes are TRBV4-3 and TRBJ2-7; D unresolved. The CDR3 is 15 amino acids. The germline gives CDR1 LGHNA, CDR2 YSLEER. Trimming took 2 bases from V and 2 from J, leaving 13 bases between them. This CDR3 is CASSQSLGIPYEQYF. Here the CDR3 DNA reads TGCGCCAGCAGCCAATCGCTAGGGATACCCTACGAGCAGTACTTC.

V is TRBV19 and J is TRBJ1-1; 7 bases are a match to TRBD1. The CDR3 spans 15 residues. CDR1 and CDR2 (germline): LNHDA, SQIVND (reference sequence). Losses at the gene ends were 5 bases for V and 3 bases for J; bases not matched to a gene: 9. Here the CDR3 DNA reads TGTGCCAGTAGTGGGTTCCTTGGGACAGACACTGAAGCTTTCTTT. As protein: CASSGFLGTDTEAFF.

This clone appeared a single time. The rearrangement links TRBV4-3 to TRBJ1-1; no clear D. V dropped 0 bases and J dropped 1 base, with 18 bases sitting between them. There are 18 residues in the CDR3. The germline gives CDR1 LGHNA, CDR2 YSLEER. This CDR3 is CASSQEWGASLGNTEAFF. CDR3 in DNA: TGCGCCAGCAGCCAAGAGTGGGGAGCGTCGCTAGGGAACACTGAAGCTTTCTTT.

The chain carries TRBV11-3 and TRBJ2-1; 10 nucleotides align to TRBD2. V gave up 1 base and J gave up 0 bases; unmatched junction bases: 3. This CDR3 region has 17 residues. CDR1 is SGHNT and CDR2 is YENEEA in the germline V gene. As DNA, the CDR3 is TGTGCCAGCAGCTTAGGCGTAGCGGGGGGCTCCTACAATGAGCAGTTCTTC. Translation: CASSLGVAGGSYNEQFF.

J is TRBJ1-6 and V is TRBV2; D is unresolved. Trimming shortened V by 4 bases and J by 0 bases, and 16 bases separated the two germline ends. The germline CDR1 and CDR2 sequences are SNHLY and FYNNEI. The CDR3 consists of 18 residues. The CDR3 region is CASSGSSLPSSYNSPLHF. DNA of the CDR3: TGTGCCAGCAGTGGTAGCAGTCTACCAAGCTCCTATAATTCACCCCTCCACTTT.

V and J are TRBV2 and TRBJ1-6; D not certain. The length of the CDR3 is 15 residues. CDR1 SNHLY and CDR2 FYNNEI come from the germline V gene. The V gene lost 5 bases and the J gene lost 6 bases, with 14 bases spanning the gap. The CDR3 loop is CASSSPRAGNSPLHF. In DNA, the CDR3 is TGTGCCAGCAGTTCTCCACGCGCCGGTAATTCACCCCTCCACTTT.

The chain couples TRBV7-2 to TRBJ1-3, with D possibly matching TRBD1 (5 bases). There are 15 residues in the CDR3. Trimming took 3 bases from V and 0 from J, leaving 9 bases between them. The V gene's germline CDR1 is SGHTA and CDR2 FQGNSA. The CDR3 loop is CASSLADNSGNTIYF. In DNA, the CDR3 is TGTGCCAGCAGCTTGGCGGACAACTCTGGAAACACCATATATTTT.

The CDR3 reads CASSAVNSGGGETQYF. CDR3 bases: TGCGCCAGCAGCGCGGTAAATAGCGGGGGCGGAGAGACCCAGTACTTC. The V call is TRBV5-1, the J call TRBJ2-5; 9 bases agree with TRBD2. CDR3 length: 16 residues. Trimming cost V 4 bases and J 4 bases; bases outside gene matches: 11. CDR1 SGHRS and CDR2 YFSETQ come from the germline V gene.

CDR3 in amino acids: CSVLYRETQYF. The CDR3 nucleotides are TGCAGCGTTCTATACCGAGAGACCCAGTACTTC. The genes are TRBV29-1 and TRBJ2-5; D remains unclear. V lost 5 bases, J lost 4 bases, and 8 bases lay in between. Germline CDR1 reads SQVTM; CDR2 reads ANQGSEA. CDR3 length: 11 residues.

This clone was found once. The V call is TRBV28, the J call TRBJ1-3; 7 bases agree with TRBD1. Germline V gives CDR1 MDHEN, CDR2 SYDVKM. The length of the CDR3 is 16 residues. V shed 4 bases, J shed 4 bases, and the junction held 10 bases outside the gene matches. The CDR3 sequence is CASSSTGTATGNTIYF. The CDR3 DNA follows: TGTGCCAGCAGTTCAACCGGGACAGCCACCGGAAACACCATATATTTT.

J is TRBJ2-1 and V is TRBV11-2, with a weak D call TRBD2 (5 bases). CDR1 and CDR2 (germline): SGHAT, FQNNGV. The V end lost 3 bases, the J end lost 7 bases, and 13 bases lay between the germline ends. This CDR3 comprises 14 residues. The CDR3 region has the DNA TGTGCCAGCAGCTTTCGGAGGTCTGGGAATGAGCAGTTCTTC. It encodes CASSFRRSGNEQFF.

The rearrangement links TRBV7-2 to TRBJ1-1, with 9 bases aligning to TRBD1. This CDR3 region has 16 residues. The V gene end was trimmed by 1 base and the J gene end by 0 bases; junction bases not matched to a gene: 3. Germline loops: CDR1 SGHTA, CDR2 FQGNSA. The CDR3 DNA is TGTGCCAGCAGCTTAGAACAGGGGGCGATGAACACTGAAGCTTTCTTT. It translates to CASSLEQGAMNTEAFF. The full variable domain, completed using reference TRBV7-2 and TRBJ1-1, is GAGVSQSPSNKVTEKGKDVELRCDPISGHTALYWYRQSLGQGLEFLIYFQGNSAPDKSGLPSDRFSAERTGGSVSTLTIQRTQQEDSAVYLCASSLEQGAMNTEAFFGQGTRLTVV.

The rearrangement links TRBV7-9 to TRBJ2-2; D is ambiguous. Germline V lookup: CDR1 SEHNR, CDR2 FQNEAQ (reference sequence). Trimming shortened V by 5 bases and J by 6 bases, and 16 bases separated the two germline ends. The CDR3 totals 15 residues. This chain's CDR3 is CASSTLLGSPGELFF. The CDR3 DNA reads TGTGCCAGCAGCACGCTGCTGGGATCCCCCGGGGAGCTGTTTTTT. Full variable domain (remainder filled in from reference TRBV7-9 and TRBJ2-2): DTGVSQNPRHKITKRGQNVTFRCDPISEHNRLYWYRQTLGQGPEFLTYFQNEAQLEKSRLLSDRFSAERPKGSFSTLEIQRTEQGDSAMYLCASSTLLGSPGELFFGEGSRLTVL.